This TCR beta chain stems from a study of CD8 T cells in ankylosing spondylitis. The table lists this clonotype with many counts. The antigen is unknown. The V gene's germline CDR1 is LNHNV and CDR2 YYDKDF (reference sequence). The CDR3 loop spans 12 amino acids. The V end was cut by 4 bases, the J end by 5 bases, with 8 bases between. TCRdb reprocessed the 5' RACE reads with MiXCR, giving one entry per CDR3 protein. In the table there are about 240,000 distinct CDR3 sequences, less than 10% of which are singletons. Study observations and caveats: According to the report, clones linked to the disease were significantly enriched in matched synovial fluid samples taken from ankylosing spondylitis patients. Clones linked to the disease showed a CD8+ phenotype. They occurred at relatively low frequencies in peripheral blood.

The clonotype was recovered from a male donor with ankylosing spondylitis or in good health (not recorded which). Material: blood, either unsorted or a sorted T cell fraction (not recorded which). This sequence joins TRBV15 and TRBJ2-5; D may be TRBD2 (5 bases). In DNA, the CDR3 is TGTGCCACCAGCACGGGGTTGGAGACCCAGTACTTC. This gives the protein CATSTGLETQYF. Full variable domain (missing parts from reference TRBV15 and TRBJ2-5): DAMVIQNPRYQVTQFGKPVTLSCSQTLNHNVMYWYQQKSSQAPKLLFHYYDKDFNNEADTPDNFQSRRPNTSFCFLDIRSPGLGDTAMYLCATSTGLETQYFGPGTRLLVL.